One and the same sample provided the 17 T cell receptor beta chains below, sequenced in a study of blood T cells in healthy people across ages. Using a J-beta primer mix together with a sample-barcoded 5' primer, a second PCR was run for 7 to 11 cycles. TCRdb independently ran MiXCR on the 5' RACE reads; one entry per CDR3 protein. The sample lists nearly 1 million distinct CDR3 sequences, roughly 51% occurring once. The material sequenced was blood. These receptors all stem from a woman in her sixties or seventies in good health.

The count of this clonotype is one. An end of the junction does not agree with germline; a read error may underlie this. This sequence joins TRBV6-6 and TRBJ2-5; the D gene is possibly TRBD1 (6 bases). The end of the DNA is better explained by TRBJ2-7, so the J call may be wrong. This CDR3 spans 14 amino acids. The germline V gene encodes CDR1 MNHNY and CDR2 SVGAGI (reference sequence). DNA for the CDR3: TGTGTCAGCAGCCAGAATACAGGGTCCCACGAGCAGTACTTC. This encodes CVSSQNTGSHEQYF.

The chain links TRBV6-5 to TRBJ2-4; TRBD1 matches at 7 bases. The J call is uncertain, as TRBJ2-7 better fits the DNA end. Germline values: CDR1 MNHEY, CDR2 SVGAGI. The length of the CDR3 is 17 residues. CDR3 in amino acids: CASSYSRRKGGSYEQYF. In nucleotides, the CDR3 is TGTGCCAGCAGTTACTCGAGAAGGAAAGGGGGCAGCTACGAGCAGTACTTC.

The rearrangement joins TRBV6-5 to TRBJ1-2; D is uncertain. This CDR3 comprises 15 residues. CDR1 is MNHEY and CDR2 is SVGAGI in the germline V gene. Trimming took 4 bases from V and 8 from J, leaving 20 bases between them. CDR3 amino acids: CASSSYQETMVGYTF. The CDR3 coding sequence is TGTGCCAGCAGTTCCTACCAGGAAACTATGGTGGGCTACACCTTC.

The rearrangement uses TRBV29-1 and TRBJ1-5; 9 nucleotides align to TRBD1. Per germline, CDR1 SQVTM and CDR2 ANQGSEA. V lost 4 bases and J lost 3; bases outside the gene matches: 7. This CDR3 has 15 residues. The CDR3, as DNA: TGCAGCGTTGCAATCGACAGGGGGACCAATCAGCCCCAGCATTTT. This encodes CSVAIDRGTNQPQHF.

The chain links TRBV10-3 to TRBJ2-7, with TRBD1 identical over 9 bases. Trimming took 3 bases from V and 2 from J; bases not matched to a gene: 5. This CDR3 contains 15 residues. Germline values: CDR1 ENHRY, CDR2 SYGVKD. In nucleotides, the CDR3 is TGTGCCATCAGTGAAGACAGGGGGTTGACCTACGAGCAGTACTTC. Translation gives CAISEDRGLTYEQYF.

This chain links TRBV2 with TRBJ1-1; no definite D call. Germline V gene lookup returns CDR1 SNHLY and CDR2 FYNNEI. The CDR3 has 12 amino acids. V lost 10 bases to trimming and J lost 6 bases, with 15 bases between them. This chain's CDR3 is CATLPEGAEAFF. Here the CDR3 DNA reads TGTGCCACCCTGCCTGAAGGCGCTGAAGCTTTCTTT.

This clonotype was seen only a few times. The chain uses TRBV7-2 and TRBJ2-7; TRBD2 matches at 10 bases. V shed 6 bases and J 1 base; nucleotides not matched to a gene: 9. Germline CDR1 SGHTA, CDR2 FQGNSA. There are 16 residues in the CDR3. CDR3 nucleotides: TGTGCCAGCAGTCACTTCGGGACTAGCGCTTCCTACGAGCAGTACTTC. It is translated as CASSHFGTSASYEQYF.

V usage is TRBV25-1 and J usage is TRBJ1-5; D is undetermined. This CDR3 comprises 15 residues. The germline CDR1 and CDR2 sequences are MGHDK and SYGVNS. Deletions cut 4 bases from V and 3 bases from J, with 13 bases between. The CDR3 loop reads CASSGLTGPNQPQHF. For the CDR3, the DNA is TGTGCCAGCAGTGGCTTGACTGGGCCCAATCAGCCCCAGCATTTT. Complete variable domain (other parts from reference TRBV25-1 and TRBJ1-5): EADIYQTPRYLVIGTGKKITLECSQTMGHDKMYWYQQDPGMELHLIHYSYGVNSTEKGDLSSESTVSRIRTEHFPLTLESARPSHTSQYLCASSGLTGPNQPQHFGDGTRLSIL.

V and J are TRBV20-1 and TRBJ2-7; 10 positions match TRBD2. Germline CDR1 is DFQATT and CDR2 is SNEGSKA (reference sequence). Trimming took 6 bases from V and 7 from J; bases not matched to a gene: 18. The length of the CDR3 is 16 residues. CDR3 sequence (DNA): TGCAGTGCCCCCACCCTAGCGGGAGTCTCGTACAATGAGCAGTACTTC. Protein product: CSAPTLAGVSYNEQYF.

This clonotype was recorded a few times. The CDR3 sequence: CASSVRQGSYTF. The CDR3 nucleotides are TGTGCCAGCAGTGTTCGACAGGGAAGCTACACCTTC. The V and J genes are TRBV2 and TRBJ1-2, with 7 bases fitting TRBD1. Trimming cost V 4 bases and J 9 bases; bases outside gene matches: 5. Per germline, CDR1 SNHLY and CDR2 FYNNEI. The CDR3 consists of 12 residues.

A few counts support this clonotype. V is TRBV7-2 and J is TRBJ2-7, with D possibly TRBD1 on 5 matching bases. The CDR3 loop spans 12 amino acids. V lost 0 bases and J 12 bases, leaving 12 bases between the germline ends. Germline V gene data show CDR1 as SGHTA and CDR2 as FQGNSA. CDR3 amino acids: CASSLAGQGSYF. The CDR3 DNA reads TGTGCCAGCAGCTTAGCAGGTCAGGGTTCGTACTTC.

This clonotype was seen only a few times. The chain joins TRBV7-9 to TRBJ1-2; a possible D gene is TRBD1 (5 bases). The ends were cut back, 2 bases at V and 2 bases at J, with 9 bases in the middle. Germline-derived CDR1 and CDR2 are SEHNR and FQNEAQ (reference sequence). This CDR3 is 14 amino acids long. CDR3 amino acids: CASSLIRGNYGYTF. The CDR3 nucleotides read TGTGCCAGCAGCTTAATACGGGGGAACTATGGCTACACCTTC.

The V and J genes are TRBV12-3 or TRBV12-4 and TRBJ2-1; D gene unclear. Trimming took 3 bases from V and 2 from J, leaving 8 bases between them. The CDR3 totals 14 residues. The CDR3: CASSFRTTYNEQFF. The CDR3 DNA follows: TGTGCCAGCAGTTTCCGGACGACCTACAATGAGCAGTTCTTC.

The chain carries TRBV20-1 and TRBJ1-1, with D maybe TRBD1 (6 bases). V lost 0 bases and J lost 1, with 15 bases in between. The CDR3 runs to 16 residues. Germline CDR1 is DFQATT and CDR2 is SNEGSKA (reference sequence). The CDR3 DNA reads as TGCAGTGCTAGAGATGGAGGGGGGCGCCGGAACACTGAAGCTTTCTTT. Amino acids: CSARDGGGRRNTEAFF.

The J gene is TRBJ2-1, the V gene TRBV7-2; D may be TRBD2 (6 bases). V was shortened by 3 bases and J by 6 bases, with 21 bases between the two germline ends. CDR3 length equals 17 residues. CDR1 is SGHTA, CDR2 FQGNSA, per germline. The CDR3 spells CASSFGEGAGRGNEQFF. Written as DNA, the CDR3 is TGTGCCAGCAGCTTCGGTGAAGGGGCGGGAAGGGGCAATGAGCAGTTCTTC.

This clonotype was observed a handful of times. V and J are TRBV10-3 and TRBJ2-7; the D gene is possibly TRBD2 (5 bases). CDR3 size: 14 residues. Between the trimmed V and J ends, which lost 7 bases and 3 bases, there was a span of 16 bases. CDR1 is ENHRY, CDR2 SYGVKD, per germline. The CDR3 DNA reads as TGTGCCATCATGGAGGTGGGAGAGGTCTACGAGCAGTACTTC. This gives the protein CAIMEVGEVYEQYF.

CDR3: CAIKRDRAEETQYF. CDR3 coding DNA: TGTGCCATCAAGAGGGACAGGGCCGAAGAGACCCAGTACTTC. The chain has TRBV10-3 and TRBJ2-5; 9 bases are a match to TRBD1. Germline V lookup: CDR1 ENHRY, CDR2 SYGVKD. The CDR3 has 14 residues. V trimming: 7 bases; J trimming: 3 bases; junction bases outside the gene matches: 6.